The rows below give T cell receptor beta chains drawn from one sample of a study of CD8+CD57+ T cells in acquired aplastic anemia. TCRdb passed the reads through MiXCR, listing each CDR3 protein once. The top ten hold 35% to 50% of the sample, which has about 260,000 distinct CDR3 sequences, around 82% seen once. Sequenced material: sorted CD4+, CD8+, or CD8+CD57+ T cells (not recorded which) from PBMCs. The receptors here all came from a human donor with aplastic anemia. CDR3s include the opening cysteine and the closing phenylalanine or tryptophan. The D gene is left open where the match is weak. Clone size is not always given. Where it is, it says once, few, many or a class for expanded clones.

TRBV19,.,TRBD1,TRBJ1-5,TGTGCCAGTAGTAGCTGGACAGGGCATAGCAATCAGCCCCAGCATTTT,CASSSWTGHSNQPQHF
TRBV7-2,.,TRBD1,TRBJ1-1,TGTGCCAGCAGCTGGACAGGGGCGGACACCGGGGAGGTGTTCTTT,CASSWTGADTGEVFF
TRBV7-7,.,.,TRBJ1-5,TGTGCCAGCAGCTTTGCGACGGGCCGCCAGAGCAATCAGCCCCAGCATTTT,CASSFATGRQSNQPQHF
TRBV7-8,.,.,TRBJ2-1,TGTGCCAGCGCCTGGGCGGGTGCGCAGTTCTTC,CASAWAGAQFF
TRBV7-9,.,.,TRBJ2-1,TGTGCCAGCAGCCTTACGACAGGATCCTACAATGAGCAGTTCTTC,CASSLTTGSYNEQFF
TRBV29-1,.,TRBD1,TRBJ2-7,TGCAGCGTTGAGTCTACGACTGGGGACAGGCCGCCCTACGAGCAGTACTTC,CSVESTTGDRPPYEQYF
TRBV9,many,.,TRBJ2-4,TGTGCCAGCAGCCCCGGGAACATTCAGTACTTC,CASSPGNIQYF
TRBV7-9,.,.,TRBJ2-1,.,CASSLQANFGPGTQFF
TRBV2,.,.,TRBJ1-1,TGTGCCAGCGGGGAAGAGCTGACAGAGAACAATGAAGCTTTCTTT,CASGEELTENNEAFF
TRBV2,.,.,TRBJ1-5,TGTGCCAGCAGTGAGGGGGATAGCAATCAGCCCCAGCATTTT,CASSEGDSNQPQHF
TRBV9,.,.,TRBJ2-3,TGTGCCATCGGGTCAGCTGGTACCGGGGATCCGCTGTATTTT,CAIGSAGTGDPLYF
TRBV19,.,.,TRBJ1-5,TGTGCCAGTAGCGGTCGGACCCAGGAGGGACAGCCCCAGCATTTT,CASSGRTQEGQPQHF
TRBV7-7,.,TRBD2,TRBJ2-3,TGTGCTAGCAGCTTACGGAGCGGGGGAGCCACAGATACGCAGTATTTT,CASSLRSGGATDTQYF
TRBV7-8,.,.,TRBJ2-3,TGTGCCAGCAGCTTTGATCCAGGCGCCGCAGCGCAGTCCTTT,CASSFDPGAAAQSF
TRBV20-1,.,.,TRBJ2-5,TGCAGTGCACAAAATCACATCGACGGAGGGTGGGAGACCCAGTACTTC,CSAQNHIDGGWETQYF
TRBV20-1,.,.,TRBJ1-6,TGCAGTGCTAGAGATATGGCAGGGGACAATTCACCCCTCCACTTT,CSARDMAGDNSPLHF
TRBV24-1,.,.,TRBJ1-6,TGTGCCACCAGTGACAATAATACACCCCTCGACTTT,CATSDNNTPLDF
TRBV5-6,.,.,TRBJ2-5,TGTGCCAGCAGCTTGGTGAGGGCCGAGACCCAGTACTTC,CASSLVRAETQYF
TRBV19,.,.,TRBJ2-1,TGTGCCAGTAGTCAGGGGAGGGGGCTAGGTCAGGATGAGCAGTTCTTC,CASSQGRGLGQDEQFF
TRBV7-9,few,TRBD1,TRBJ1-5,TGTGCCAGCAGCGAACAGGGGATAAGCAATCAGCCCCAGCATTTT,CASSEQGISNQPQHF
TRBV7-3,.,.,TRBJ1-1,TGTGCCAGCTCAAGAGAGGCCAACGCCGTTGAACACGGATTCTTT,CASSREANAVEHGFF
TRBV15,.,.,TRBJ2-7,TGTGCCACCAGCGGGGGGCTAGCGGTATACGAGCAGTACTTC,CATSGGLAVYEQYF
TRBV5-4,.,.,TRBJ2-3,TGTGCCAGCAGCCAAGATCCCTCCACAGATACGCAGTATTTT,CASSQDPSTDTQYF
TRBV7-8,few,TRBD2,TRBJ2-1,TGTGCCAGCAGTATAGCGGGCGGAGCCGACAATCAGCAGTTCTTC,CASSIAGGADNQQFF
TRBV7-2,.,TRBD2,TRBJ2-3,TGTGCCAGCAGCTTTACCGACCCCCGGGATGGGCTAGCGGGAGCGGAGATGGATACGCAGTATTTT,CASSFTDPRDGLAGAEMDTQYF
TRBV20-1,.,.,TRBJ2-1,TGCAGTGCTAGCCCCGCCGGGCACGATGTGTCGAATGAGCAGTTCTTC,CSASPAGHDVSNEQFF
TRBV7-2,.,TRBD1,TRBJ2-7,TGTGCCAGCAGCTTGACAGGGGGCCCCGACTATTGCTTC,CASSLTGGPDYCF
TRBV14,.,.,TRBJ1-4,TGTGCCAGCAGCCAAGATCAGGGTGGGGAAATCGGTGAAAAACTGTTTTTT,CASSQDQGGEIGEKLFF
TRBV7-9,.,TRBD1,TRBJ2-3,TGTGCCAGCAGCCCGATGCAGGACAGGGTCTACGAGCAGTTT,CASSPMQDRVYEQF
TRBV5-1,once,TRBD1,TRBJ2-1,TGTGCCAGCAGCCTCCGTTGGGACAGAGAGGTGTCCTTC,CASSLRWDREVSF
TRBV12-3/TRBV12-4,.,TRBD1,TRBJ2-1,TGTGCCAGCAGGAGGGACAGGGGGATCCATGAGCAGTTCTTC,CASRRDRGIHEQFF
TRBV6-5,.,.,TRBJ2-2,TGTGCCAGCAGTTTAGGAGAACGGAGCGGGGAGCTGTTTTTT,CASSLGERSGELFF
TRBV7-8,.,TRBD1,TRBJ2-3,TGTGTCAGCAGCTTAGATCCAGACGGGACAGCCCTTTCCTTT,CVSSLDPDGTALSF
TRBV12-5,.,.,TRBJ1-4,TGTGCTAGTGGTTTGACAGTTGCAACTAATGAAAAACTGTTTTTT,CASGLTVATNEKLFF
TRBV9,.,TRBD2,TRBJ2-3,TGTGCCAGCGGCTTAGCGGGGGGCCCCCAGTACCTCGATTTT,CASGLAGGPQYLDF
TRBV20-1,.,.,TRBJ2-7,TGCAGCGCTAGAGCGGGACAGCCCCACGAGCAGTACTTC,CSARAGQPHEQYF
TRBV7-6,.,TRBD2,TRBJ2-3,TGTGCCAGCAGCTCAGCGGGAGGTCCCTCTTCGAAGTATTTT,CASSSAGGPSSKYF
TRBV7-7,.,.,TRBJ2-3,TGTTCTACCAGCATCCCGGCATGTCCACTGACGCTGTATTTT,CSTSIPACPLTLYF
TRBV2,.,.,TRBJ2-5,TGTGCCAGCGGCGGCGGCGGCACGCATACGCCGTATTTTTTC,CASGGGGTHTPYFF
TRBV7-3,.,.,TRBJ1-5,TGTGCCAGCAGCCACGGACGGGGGGATCAGCCTCAGCACTTT,CASSHGRGDQPQHF
TRBV7-6,.,.,TRBJ1-2,TGTGCCAGCAGCTTAGATGCGGCACGCTATGGCTACACCTTC,CASSLDAARYGYTF
TRBV7-2,.,.,TRBJ2-1,TGTGCCAGCAGCTTTCAGGGAGGCCCCGATACCGAGGATCAGTTCTTC,CASSFQGGPDTEDQFF
TRBV20-1,.,TRBD1,TRBJ1-6,TGCAGTGCTCAAGACGCCTCACAGGGGGGTAATTCACCCCTCCACTTT,CSAQDASQGGNSPLHF